What follows are 9 T cell receptor beta chains derived from one specimen sequenced in a study of T cell responses to AZD1222 COVID-19 vaccine. Profiled with immunoSEQ multiplex PCR; TCRdb holds only in-frame clones, not every one. The table includes about 150,000 clones, approximately 87% detected once. This sample comprised peripheral blood, obtained on day 0 of MenACWY control vaccination. These receptors all come from an adult in good health.

The rearrangement joins TRBV9 to TRBJ1-5; D is possibly TRBD1 (6 bases). V shed 7 bases and J shed 3 bases, with 11 bases lying between them. The CDR3 covers 13 residues. Germline V gives CDR1 SGDLS, CDR2 YYNGEE. The DNA for the CDR3 is TGTGCCAGCTCACAGGGAAACAATCAGCCCCAGCATTTT. It specifies CASSQGNNQPQHF.

V usage is TRBV7-2 and J usage is TRBJ2-5; TRBD2 matches 8 bases. V shed 2 bases and J 2 bases; nucleotides not matched to a gene: 4. The CDR3 runs to 15 residues. Germline V gene data show CDR1 as SGHTA and CDR2 as FQGNSA. CDR3 bases: TGTGCCAGCAGCTTACAGCGGGGGCCTCAAGAGACCCAGTACTTC. Protein product: CASSLQRGPQETQYF.

The V and J genes are TRBV7-2 and TRBJ2-2; the match to TRBD1 covers 9 bases. The CDR3 totals 17 residues. The junction had 8 bases not matched to a gene; V was cut back by 2 bases and J by 4 bases. The V gene's germline CDR1 is SGHTA and CDR2 FQGNSA. The CDR3 DNA reads TGTGCCAGCAGCTTAAGGGCGGGGACAGGGACCACCGGGGAGCTGTTTTTT. Translating gives CASSLRAGTGTTGELFF.

The CDR3 region has the DNA TGTGCCAGCAGTTCGGCACCCCGGCGCACCCAGTACTTC. Amino acids: CASSSAPRRTQYF. The V and J genes are TRBV27 and TRBJ2-5; D not resolved. The V gene's germline CDR1 is MNHEY and CDR2 SMNVEV (reference sequence). This CDR3 comprises 13 residues. Trimming removed 4 bases at V and 8 bases at J, with 14 bases between.

This clone has just a few counts. The chain employs TRBV9 and TRBJ1-1; D is unclear. CDR1 and CDR2 (germline): SGDLS, YYNGEE. V lost 10 bases to trimming and J lost 1 base, with 20 bases between them. This CDR3 is built from 15 residues. The CDR3 loop is CASTLIDSGNTEAFF. The CDR3 DNA sequence: TGTGCCTCCACTTTAATTGACTCCGGGAACACTGAAGCTTTCTTT.

The V gene is TRBV5-8, the J gene TRBJ1-1; tentatively, D is TRBD1 (6 bases). With 4 bases removed from V and 11 bases from J, the gap between germline ends came to 12 bases. Germline CDR1 is SGHTS and CDR2 is YDEGEE. The CDR3 sequence is 11 residues long. This CDR3 reads CASSLGQRAFF. The CDR3 bases are TGTGCCAGCAGCCTAGGACAGCGGGCTTTCTTT.

In the case of this clone: Additional DNA sequences in this sample encode the identical CDR3. The rearrangement uses TRBV6-5 and TRBJ1-2; 10 nucleotides line up with TRBD1. There are 14 residues in the CDR3. Germline V gives CDR1 MNHEY, CDR2 SVGAGI. Unmatched junction bases numbered 4, after V lost 6 bases and J lost 3 bases. Written as DNA, the CDR3 is TGTGCCAGCAGGCGGACAGGGGGAGACTATGGCTACACCTTC. Residues: CASRRTGGDYGYTF.

V and J are TRBV7-8 and TRBJ1-5, with D unresolved. The CDR3 extends over 12 amino acids. Trimming took 6 bases from V and 4 from J, leaving 7 bases between them. Germline assignment: CDR1 SGHVS and CDR2 FQNEAQ. The CDR3 sequence is CASSFSNQPQHF. The CDR3 DNA is TGTGCCAGCAGTTTCAGTAATCAGCCCCAGCATTTT.

The V and J genes are TRBV4-1 and TRBJ2-7, with 10 bases identical to TRBD1. This CDR3 has 15 amino acids. Germline lookup yields CDR1 MGHRA and CDR2 YSYEKL. Unmatched junction bases numbered 7, after V lost 3 bases and J lost 5 bases. CDR3 coding DNA: TGCGCCAGCAGCCACCTCCGGGACAGGGGCCACGAGCAGTACTTC. It translates to CASSHLRDRGHEQYF.